This T cell receptor (beta chain) emerged from a study of control samples from healthy donors and cancer patients. The data were produced by immunoSEQ multiplex PCR, yet TCRdb's version contains in-frame clones alone and is incomplete. The sample lists roughly 63,000 clones, roughly 90% occurring once. The CDR3 is 13 residues long. In germline, CDR1 is SGHTA, CDR2 FQGTGA. Trimming removed 6 bases from V and 1 base from J, with 9 bases in between. This clone was seen only a few times. The chain couples TRBV7-3 to TRBJ1-1; D remains ambiguous. This clonotype originated in a middle-aged man with colorectal cancer. Sequenced input: PBMCs. CDR3 region: CASRLASNTEAFF. The CDR3 nucleotides read TGTGCCAGCAGACTGGCCTCGAACACTGAAGCTTTCTTT.